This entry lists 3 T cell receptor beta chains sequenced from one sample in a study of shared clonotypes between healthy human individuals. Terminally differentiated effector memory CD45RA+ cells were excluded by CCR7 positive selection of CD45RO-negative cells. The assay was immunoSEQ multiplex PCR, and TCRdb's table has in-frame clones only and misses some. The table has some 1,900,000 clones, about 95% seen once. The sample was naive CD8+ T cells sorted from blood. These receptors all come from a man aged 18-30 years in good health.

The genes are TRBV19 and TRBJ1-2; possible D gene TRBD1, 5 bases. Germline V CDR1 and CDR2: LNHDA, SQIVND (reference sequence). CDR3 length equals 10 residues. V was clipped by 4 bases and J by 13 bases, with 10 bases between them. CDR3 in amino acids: CASSNPGLTF. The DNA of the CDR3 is TGTGCCAGTAGTAACCCGGGACTCACCTTC.

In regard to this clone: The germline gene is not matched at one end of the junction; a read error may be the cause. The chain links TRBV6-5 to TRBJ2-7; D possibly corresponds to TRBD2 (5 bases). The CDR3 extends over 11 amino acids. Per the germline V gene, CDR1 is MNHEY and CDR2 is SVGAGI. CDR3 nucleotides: TGTGCCAGCAGCGCGGACTGGGCGGACCACTTC. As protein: CASSADWADHF.

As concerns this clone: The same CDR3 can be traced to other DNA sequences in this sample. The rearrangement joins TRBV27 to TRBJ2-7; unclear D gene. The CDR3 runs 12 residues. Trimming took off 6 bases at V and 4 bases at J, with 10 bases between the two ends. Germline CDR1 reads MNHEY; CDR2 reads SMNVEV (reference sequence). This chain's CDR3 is CASSGSPYEQYF. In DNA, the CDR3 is TGTGCCAGCAGCGGAAGCCCTTACGAGCAGTACTTC.